A single sample is the source of the 7 T cell receptor beta chains below, sequenced in a study of T cell repertoires in cytomegalovirus infection. Antigens of these TCRs are unknown. TCRdb itself ran the reads through MiXCR, one entry per CDR3 protein. The top ten clones hold 55% to 75% of a sample with 71,000 or so distinct CDR3 sequences, approximately 22% of them seen once. This specimen consisted of CD8+ T cells from cultured PBMCs, obtained from culture after CMV antigen stimulation. The receptors were sampled from a human donor in good health (CMV status not recorded). Some clones in this sample may be carry-over from other donors' samples.

CDR3 nucleotides: TGTGCCAGCAGCACCAGCCCATGGCCCCAGCATTTT. Protein sequence: CASSTSPWPQHF. The chain joins TRBV7-2 to TRBJ1-5; D is uncertain. Trimming left V 5 bases short and J 9 bases short, with 11 bases between. The CDR3 extends over 12 amino acids. CDR1 is SGHTA and CDR2 is FQGNSA in the germline V gene.

The V call is TRBV5-1, the J call TRBJ2-3; weak D call: TRBD1 (5 bases). V was clipped by 4 bases and J by 4 bases, with 13 bases between them. Germline-derived CDR1 and CDR2 are SGHRS and YFSETQ. CDR3 length equals 14 residues. CDR3 region: CASSRYQGADTQYF. The CDR3 DNA follows: TGCGCCAGCAGCAGGTACCAAGGGGCAGATACGCAGTATTTT.

This clonotype has only a few counts. The chain recombines TRBV6-1 with TRBJ1-2; 10 nucleotides agree with TRBD1. Germline-derived CDR1 and CDR2 are MNHNS and SASEGT. This CDR3 is built from 14 residues. V trimming: 11 bases; J trimming: 8 bases; junction bases outside the gene matches: 14. The CDR3 DNA sequence: TGTGCCGCCCTGGACAGGGGGGCGTATGGAGGCTACACCTTC. Translated: CAALDRGAYGGYTF.

This clonotype appeared a few times. This chain connects TRBV7-8 to TRBJ2-7, with D perhaps assigned TRBD1 or TRBD2 (6 bases each). The germline V gene has CDR1 SGHVS and CDR2 FQNEAQ. V was cut by 4 bases and J by 7 bases, with 20 bases left in between. The CDR3 runs 15 residues. CDR3 nucleotides: TGTGCCAGCAGCTACGACTGGTGGGGGGCGAGGGAGCAGTACTTC. Translating gives CASSYDWWGAREQYF. Full variable domain (missing parts from reference TRBV7-8 and TRBJ2-7): GAGVSQSPRYKVAKRGQDVALRCDPISGHVSLFWYQQALGQGPEFLTYFQNEAQLDKSGLPSDRFFAERPEGSVSTLKIQRTQQEDSAVYLCASSYDWWGAREQYFGPGTRLTVT.

This clonotype turned up a few times. The J gene is TRBJ2-1, the V gene TRBV5-1; 7 bases line up with TRBD2. The CDR3 is 17 amino acids. J was trimmed by 0 bases and V by 0 bases; bases with no gene match: 6. Germline V CDR1 and CDR2: SGHRS, YFSETQ. CDR3 loop: CASSLAASGSSYNEQFF. The DNA of the CDR3 is TGCGCCAGCAGCTTGGCGGCTAGCGGTAGCTCCTACAATGAGCAGTTCTTC.

This clonotype was counted only a few times. The V call is TRBV6-6, the J call TRBJ1-2; D remains ambiguous. The germline V and J ends were trimmed by 11 bases and 4 bases, with 17 bases remaining between them. This CDR3 comprises 13 residues. The germline V gene encodes CDR1 MNHNY and CDR2 SVGAGI (reference sequence). The CDR3 DNA is TGTGCCGACCAACCGACCACCACCTATGGCTACACCTTC. Encoded protein: CADQPTTTYGYTF.

CDR3 sequence: CASSRGQPAEEQYF. DNA of the CDR3: TGTGCCAGTAGTCGGGGACAGCCCGCCGAAGAGCAGTACTTC. J is TRBJ2-7 and V is TRBV19, with 7 nucleotides matching TRBD1. Looked up from germline, CDR1 is LNHDA and CDR2 is SQIVND (reference sequence). The CDR3 totals 14 residues. V lost 5 bases to trimming and J lost 7 bases; unmatched junction nucleotides: 11.